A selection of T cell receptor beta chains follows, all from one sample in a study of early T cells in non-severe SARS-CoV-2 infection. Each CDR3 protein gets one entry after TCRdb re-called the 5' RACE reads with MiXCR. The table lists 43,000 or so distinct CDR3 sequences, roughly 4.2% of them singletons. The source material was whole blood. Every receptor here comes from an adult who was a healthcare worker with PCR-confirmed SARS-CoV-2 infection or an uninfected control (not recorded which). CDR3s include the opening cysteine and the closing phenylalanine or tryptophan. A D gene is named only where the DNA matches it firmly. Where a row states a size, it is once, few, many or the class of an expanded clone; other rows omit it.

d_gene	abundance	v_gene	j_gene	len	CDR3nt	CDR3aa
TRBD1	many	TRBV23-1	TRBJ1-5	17	TGCGCCAGCAGTCACTCCCAGGGGGTGGTTAGCAATCAGCCCCAGCATTTT	CASSHSQGVVSNQPQHF
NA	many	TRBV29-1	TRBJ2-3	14	TGCAGCGTTGAAGATCTGGGAGGAACAGATACGCAGTATTTT	CSVEDLGGTDTQYF
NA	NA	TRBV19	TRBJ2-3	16	TGTGCCAGTAGTTCGGACCCCCCACCGCGTACAGATACGCAGTATTTT	CASSSDPPPRTDTQYF
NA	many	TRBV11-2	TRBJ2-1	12	TGTGCCAGCAGCTTAGGGAAAAATGAGCAGTTCTTC	CASSLGKNEQFF
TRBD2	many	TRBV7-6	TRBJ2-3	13	TGTGCCAGCAGCTACGCGACTAGCTCCCCGCAGTATTTT	CASSYATSSPQYF
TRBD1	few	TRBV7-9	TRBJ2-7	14	TGTGCCAGCAGCTTCGTGACAGGGGTAGGCGAGCAGTACTTC	CASSFVTGVGEQYF
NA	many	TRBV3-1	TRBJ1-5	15	TGTGCCAGCAGCCAAAGGGGGGTAAGCAATCAGCCCCAGCATTTT	CASSQRGVSNQPQHF
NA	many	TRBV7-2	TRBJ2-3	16	TGTGCCAGCACTCCGGCCCGGGGGACTAGCACAGATACGCAGTATTTT	CASTPARGTSTDTQYF
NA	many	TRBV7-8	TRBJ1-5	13	TGTGCCAGCAGCAAGGAAGGGAATCAGCCCCAGCATTTT	CASSKEGNQPQHF
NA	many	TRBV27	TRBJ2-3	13	TGTGCCAGCAGTTTATTTAGTGCAGATACGCAGTATTTT	CASSLFSADTQYF
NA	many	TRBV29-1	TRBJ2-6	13	TGCAGCGTTCTTCAAGCTGGGGCCAACGTCCTGACTTTC	CSVLQAGANVLTF
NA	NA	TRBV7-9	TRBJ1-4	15	TGTGCCAGCAGCTTCGGAGGGGTTGGTGGGGAAAAACTGTTTTTT	CASSFGGVGGEKLFF
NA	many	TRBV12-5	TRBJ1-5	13	TGTGCTAGTGGTTTGGCGGGGTATCAGCCCCAGCATTTT	CASGLAGYQPQHF
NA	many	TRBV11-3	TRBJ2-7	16	TGTGCCAGCAGCTTAGGCCAAAGGACAGCCTCCTACGAGCAGTACTTC	CASSLGQRTASYEQYF
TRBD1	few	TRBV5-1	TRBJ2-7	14	TGCGCCAGCTCGTCCGGGACAGGGGTGCACGAGCAGTACTTC	CASSSGTGVHEQYF
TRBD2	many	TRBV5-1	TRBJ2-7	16	TGCGCCAGCAGCCGGGGACTAGCGGGGGGCTCCTACGAGCAGTACTTC	CASSRGLAGGSYEQYF
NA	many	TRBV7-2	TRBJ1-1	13	TGTGCCAGCAGCCCCCAACTAGGGGACAAAACTTTCTTT	CASSPQLGDKTFF
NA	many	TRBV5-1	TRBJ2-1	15	TGCGCCAGCAGCTTGGTTGGGGACAACTACAATGAGCAGTTCTTC	CASSLVGDNYNEQFF
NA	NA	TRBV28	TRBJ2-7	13	TGTGCCAGCAGTCCCGCCGTCAGATACGAGCAGTACTTC	CASSPAVRYEQYF
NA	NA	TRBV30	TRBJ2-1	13	TGTGCCTGGAGTCTGGCATCCTACAATGAGCAGTTCTTC	CAWSLASYNEQFF
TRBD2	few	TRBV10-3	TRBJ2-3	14	TGTGCCATCGGGACTAGCGGGGAAACAGATACGCAGTATTTT	CAIGTSGETDTQYF
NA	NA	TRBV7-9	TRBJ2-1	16	TGTGCCAGCAGCCCCCGGACGGGAAGCTCCTACAATGAGCAGTTCTTC	CASSPRTGSSYNEQFF
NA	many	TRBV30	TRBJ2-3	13	TGTGCCTCCAGCGGAGGGGGAGCAGATACGCAGTATTTT	CASSGGGADTQYF
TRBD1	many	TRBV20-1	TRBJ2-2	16	TGCAGTGCTAGACCCTTACAGGGGGCGGTAACCGGGGAGCTGTTTTTT	CSARPLQGAVTGELFF
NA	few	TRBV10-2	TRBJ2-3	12	TGCGCCAGCGGCCACAGCACAGATACGCAGTATTTT	CASGHSTDTQYF
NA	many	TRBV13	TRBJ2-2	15	TGTGCCAGCATCAGCCGAACATGGGTCCCCGGGGAGCTGTTTTTT	CASISRTWVPGELFF
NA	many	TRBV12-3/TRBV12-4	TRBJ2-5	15	TGTGCCAGCAGTTATTACCTCGGGGGAGAGGAGACCCAGTACTTC	CASSYYLGGEETQYF
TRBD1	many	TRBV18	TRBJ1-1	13	TGTGCCAGCTCACCACCGGGACAGGGTGAAGCTTTCTTT	CASSPPGQGEAFF
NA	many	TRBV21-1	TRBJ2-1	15	TGTGCCAGCAGCAAGCACAGTGCCTCCTACAATGAGCAGTTCTTC	CASSKHSASYNEQFF
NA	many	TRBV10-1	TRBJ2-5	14	TGCGCCAGCAGTGAGAGGGGCGGATCGGAGACCCAGTACTTC	CASSERGGSETQYF
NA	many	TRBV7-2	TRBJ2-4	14	TGTGCCAGCAGCGCGGGACGGACTTCGAACATTCAGTACTTC	CASSAGRTSNIQYF
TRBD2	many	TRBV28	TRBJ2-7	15	TGTGCCAGCATTTTTGGAGGAGGGGAGGGCCAAGAGCAGTACTTC	CASIFGGGEGQEQYF
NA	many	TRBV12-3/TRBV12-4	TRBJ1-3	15	TGTGCCAGCAGTCAACGGACAGTACTCTTAAACACCATATATTTT	CASSQRTVLLNTIYF
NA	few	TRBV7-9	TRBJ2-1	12	TGTGCCAGCAGCTTAGGGGAGCGGGTCGGGTTCTTC	CASSLGERVGFF
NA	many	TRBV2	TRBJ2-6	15	TGTGCCAGCAGTACAGGGACCTCTGGGGCCAACGTCCTGACTTTC	CASSTGTSGANVLTF
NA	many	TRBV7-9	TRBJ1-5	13	TGTGCCAGCAGCCAAGGAGGGGGTCAGCCCCAGCATTTT	CASSQGGGQPQHF
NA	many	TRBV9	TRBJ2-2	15	TGTGCCAGCAGCGCTCGGACAGTGAACACCGGGGAGCTGTTTTTT	CASSARTVNTGELFF
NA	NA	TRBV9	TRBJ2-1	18	TGTGCCAGCAGCGTAGGCGAGGGGCCGAGTTATCTCGGGGATGAGCAGTTCTTC	CASSVGEGPSYLGDEQFF
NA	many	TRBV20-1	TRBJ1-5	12	TGCAGTGCTACCCGAAACAATCAGCCCCAGCATTTT	CSATRNNQPQHF
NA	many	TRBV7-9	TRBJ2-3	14	TGTGCCAGCAGCTTAGACGAAAGCACAGATACGCAGTATTTT	CASSLDESTDTQYF
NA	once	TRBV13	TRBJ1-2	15	TGTGCCAGCAGCTTAGGCCGAGGGGCATTCGATGGCTACACCTTC	CASSLGRGAFDGYTF
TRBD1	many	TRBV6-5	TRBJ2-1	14	TGTGCCACCTCACCAACGACAGGGGACAATGAGCAGTTCTTC	CATSPTTGDNEQFF
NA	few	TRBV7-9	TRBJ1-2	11	TGTGCCGGGCGAGGTGGATATGGCTACACCTTC	CAGRGGYGYTF
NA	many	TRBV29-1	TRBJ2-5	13	TGCAGCGGGAGGGACACCAACCTTGAGACCCAGTACTTC	CSGRDTNLETQYF
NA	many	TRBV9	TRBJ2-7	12	TGTGCCAGCAGTGGCAGGGAGTACGAGCAGTACTTC	CASSGREYEQYF